What follows are 26 T cell receptor beta chains derived from one specimen sequenced in a study of blood T cell repertoires in COVID-19. Clones were read by immunoSEQ multiplex PCR, and TCRdb kept only the in-frame ones, dropping some. In the table there are fewer than 350,000 clones, approximately 91% of which are singletons. Material for sequencing was peripheral blood. Receptors originate from a young man with active or convalescent COVID-19.

The rearrangement joins TRBV9 to TRBJ1-4; 7 nucleotides match TRBD1. CDR1 is SGDLS, CDR2 YYNGEE, per germline. The V gene end was trimmed by 2 bases and the J gene end by 6 bases; junction bases not matched to a gene: 16. The CDR3 has 18 amino acids. Here the CDR3 reads CASSVSTGTASRDEKLFF. CDR3 DNA sequence: TGTGCCAGCAGCGTCAGCACCGGGACAGCGAGTAGAGATGAAAAACTGTTTTTT.

This clone was recorded once. The V call is TRBV7-9, the J call TRBJ1-1, with a weak D call TRBD1 (5 bases). There are 12 residues in the CDR3. Germline lookup yields CDR1 SEHNR and CDR2 FQNEAQ (reference sequence). V was trimmed by 4 bases and J by 8 bases, leaving 11 bases between them. For the CDR3, the DNA is TGTGCCAGCAGCTCTAACCGACAGGAAGCTTTCTTT. It translates to CASSSNRQEAFF.

V gene TRBV4-1 combines with J gene TRBJ1-6, with D maybe TRBD1 (6 bases). The CDR3 is 17 amino acids. The V gene's germline CDR1 is MGHRA and CDR2 YSYEKL. V lost 2 bases, J lost 8 bases, and 19 bases lay in between. CDR3 region: CASSQLTFGGGHSPLHF. DNA of the CDR3: TGCGCCAGCAGCCAACTTACTTTTGGGGGCGGTCATTCACCCCTCCACTTT.

The V gene is TRBV5-1, the J gene TRBJ2-7; D unclear. The V and J ends lost 0 bases and 2 bases respectively, with 15 bases between them. CDR1 SGHRS and CDR2 YFSETQ come from the germline V gene. The CDR3 is 16 residues long. CDR3 nucleotide sequence: TGCGCCAGCAGCTTGGCGCGGCAACAATTCACCTACGAGCAGTACTTC. Its protein product is CASSLARQQFTYEQYF.

The chain has TRBV7-9 and TRBJ2-7, with D perhaps matching TRBD1 or TRBD2 (5 bases each). The CDR3 is made up of 12 amino acids. V lost 5 bases and J 4 bases, leaving 9 bases between the germline ends. Looked up from germline, CDR1 is SEHNR and CDR2 is FQNEAQ (reference sequence). The CDR3 protein is CASSRDGYEQYF. The CDR3 nucleotides read TGTGCCAGCAGCAGGGACGGGTACGAGCAGTACTTC.

This chain joins TRBV7-8 and TRBJ1-1; a possible D gene is TRBD1 (6 bases). CDR3 length equals 15 residues. The V end was cut by 2 bases, the J end by 3 bases, with 13 bases between. Germline lookup yields CDR1 SGHVS and CDR2 FQNEAQ. The CDR3 spells CASSLFQGWDTEAFF. DNA of the CDR3: TGTGCCAGCAGCTTATTTCAGGGGTGGGACACTGAAGCTTTCTTT.

This clone appeared once. A junction end diverges from the germline sequence, so it may reflect a read error. V gene TRBV20-1 combines with J gene TRBJ1-1, with 8 bases fitting TRBD1. CDR1 DFQATT and CDR2 SNEGSKA come from the germline V gene (reference sequence). The length of the CDR3 is 11 residues. Here the CDR3 reads CSAKDAGGRIF. The CDR3 DNA follows: TGCAGTGCTAAAGATGCAGGGGGCAGGATCTTT.

This clone appeared once. The chain has TRBV10-3 and TRBJ1-1; the D gene is possibly TRBD1 (6 bases). V shed 2 bases and J shed 7 bases, with 11 bases lying between them. This CDR3 region has 13 residues. Germline V gene sequence: CDR1 ENHRY, CDR2 SYGVKD. The CDR3 coding sequence is TGTGCCATCAGTGAGATTCAGGACAGTGAAGCTTTCTTT. Translating it yields CAISEIQDSEAFF.

The V gene is TRBV5-1, the J gene TRBJ1-1; D possibly corresponds to TRBD1 (6 bases). The CDR3 length is 15 residues. Germline V lookup: CDR1 SGHRS, CDR2 YFSETQ. V was pared by 3 bases and J by 6 bases, with 18 bases between. CDR3 region: CASSSKQGRESEAFF. CDR3 bases: TGCGCCAGCAGCTCAAAACAGGGCCGCGAGTCTGAAGCTTTCTTT.

The V and J genes are TRBV5-1 and TRBJ1-2, with 10 bases aligning to TRBD1. In germline, CDR1 is SGHRS, CDR2 YFSETQ. The CDR3 is made up of 16 amino acids. Trimming cost V 4 bases and J 4 bases; bases outside gene matches: 10. CDR3 nucleotides: TGCGCCAGCAGCCCCGGGACAGGGGACCTGATCTATGGCTACACCTTC. Its translation: CASSPGTGDLIYGYTF.

This clone was found once. V gene TRBV13 combines with J gene TRBJ2-5, with 9 positions matching TRBD2. V shed 5 bases, J shed 6 bases, and the junction held 10 bases outside the gene matches. The CDR3 runs 15 residues. CDR1 is PRHDT, CDR2 FYEKMQ, per germline (reference sequence). This CDR3 is CASSPAGGGAQTQYF. Written as DNA, the CDR3 is TGTGCCAGCAGCCCCGCGGGCGGGGGGGCCCAGACCCAGTACTTC.

The gene calls are TRBV7-9 and TRBJ1-2; 8 bases line up with TRBD1. This CDR3 contains 14 residues. CDR1 is SEHNR and CDR2 is FQNEAQ in the germline V gene (reference sequence). J gave up 7 bases and V 5 bases, and 9 bases lay outside the gene matches. The CDR3 coding sequence is TGTGCCAGCAGCAAGGACAGGGAAAGGCCTGGCTACACCTTC. It translates to CASSKDRERPGYTF.

The chain combines TRBV14 with TRBJ2-7, with TRBD2 identical over 14 bases. The J segment lost 4 bases and the V segment lost 3 bases, leaving 5 bases of the junction unmatched. The CDR3 is 16 residues long. CDR1 and CDR2 (germline): SGHDN, FVKESK. DNA of the CDR3: TGTGCCAGCAGCCATGGGACTAGCGGGGGCCATTACGAGCAGTACTTC. Translated: CASSHGTSGGHYEQYF. The full variable domain, completed using reference TRBV14 and TRBJ2-7, is EAGVTQFPSHSVIEKGQTVTLRCDPISGHDNLYWYRRVMGKEIKFLLHFVKESKQDESGMPNNRFLAERTGGTYSTLKVQPAELEDSGVYFCASSHGTSGGHYEQYFGPGTRLTVT.

This chain connects TRBV7-9 to TRBJ1-2; D gene uncertain. V shed 1 base and J shed 8 bases, with 11 bases lying between them. The CDR3 loop spans 13 amino acids. Germline CDR1 and CDR2: SEHNR and FQNEAQ (reference sequence). CDR3 DNA: TGTGCCAGCAGCTTAGTTCTTCCGGTGGGCTACACCTTC. Protein sequence: CASSLVLPVGYTF.

V gene TRBV2 combines with J gene TRBJ1-1, with 8 nucleotides matching TRBD1. CDR3 length: 16 amino acids. Germline trimming cut 5 bases from V and 3 bases from J; bases unmatched to any gene: 11. CDR1 and CDR2 (germline): SNHLY, FYNNEI. This CDR3 reads CASSKGSGGAHTEAFF. CDR3 nucleotide sequence: TGTGCCAGCAGTAAGGGGTCAGGGGGCGCGCACACTGAAGCTTTCTTT.

The rearrangement joins TRBV6-6 to TRBJ2-1; 9 bases align to TRBD2. Germline V gene data show CDR1 as MNHNY and CDR2 as SVGAGI (reference sequence). The CDR3 consists of 16 residues. The V segment lost 0 bases and the J segment 5 bases; nucleotides outside the gene matches: 5. CDR3 in amino acids: CASSYSRGGVDNEQFF. The CDR3 nucleotides are TGTGCCAGCAGTTACTCTCGCGGGGGGGTAGACAATGAGCAGTTCTTC.

The rearrangement links TRBV9 to TRBJ1-2; D not certain. CDR1 and CDR2 (germline): SGDLS, YYNGEE. Trimming took 2 bases from V and 0 from J, leaving 8 bases between them. CDR3 length: 14 residues. CDR3 in DNA: TGTGCCAGCAGCGTTTCAGGTGCTAACTATGGCTACACCTTC. This translates into CASSVSGANYGYTF.

The rearrangement uses TRBV5-1 and TRBJ2-5, with D unclear. V was shortened by 0 bases and J by 5 bases, with 11 bases between the two germline ends. The CDR3 contains 14 residues. The V gene's germline CDR1 is SGHRS and CDR2 YFSETQ. The CDR3 protein is CASSLVFGIETQYF. The CDR3 region has the DNA TGCGCCAGCAGCTTGGTTTTTGGCATCGAGACCCAGTACTTC.

This sequence joins TRBV11-3 and TRBJ2-1, with TRBD2 matching over 12 bases. This CDR3 contains 15 residues. Germline V gene lookup returns CDR1 SGHNT and CDR2 YENEEA. V shed 5 bases and J 7 bases; nucleotides not matched to a gene: 6. CDR3 bases: TGTGCCAGCAGCACACCGGGACTAGCGGGTAATGAGCAGTTCTTC. Its translation is CASSTPGLAGNEQFF.

This chain joins TRBV5-1 and TRBJ2-3, with 12 bases aligning to TRBD2. V gave up 4 bases and J gave up 4 bases; unmatched junction bases: 4. CDR1 is SGHRS, CDR2 YFSETQ, per germline. The CDR3 is 15 amino acids. The CDR3 reads CASSPSGGASDTQYF. CDR3 coding DNA: TGCGCCAGCAGCCCTAGCGGGGGGGCATCAGATACGCAGTATTTT.

This sequence joins TRBV6-5 and TRBJ1-3, with 7 bases matching TRBD1. The V gene end was trimmed by 5 bases and the J gene end by 4 bases; junction bases not matched to a gene: 5. Germline V gene sequence: CDR1 MNHEY, CDR2 SVGAGI. The CDR3 has 14 amino acids. CDR3 residues: CASSQTGSGNTIYF. The CDR3 DNA reads as TGTGCCAGCAGTCAGACAGGGTCAGGAAACACCATATATTTT.

This clone was counted a single time. The rearrangement joins TRBV5-1 to TRBJ2-7; TRBD1 might be the D (5 bases). The CDR3 totals 16 residues. Deletions cut 1 base from V and 0 bases from J, with 14 bases between. Germline loops: CDR1 SGHRS, CDR2 YFSETQ. The CDR3 region has the DNA TGCGCCAGCAGCTTGTTAGCAGGGTCGGGCTCCTACGAGCAGTACTTC. This gives the protein CASSLLAGSGSYEQYF. The variable domain in full, with the rest retrieved from reference TRBV5-1 and TRBJ2-7, is KAGVTQTPRYLIKTRGQQVTLSCSPISGHRSVSWYQQTPGQGLQFLFEYFSETQRNKGNFPGRFSGRQFSNSRSEMNVSTLELGDSALYLCASSLLAGSGSYEQYFGPGTRLTVT.

The chain uses TRBV4-1 and TRBJ2-1; a possible D gene is TRBD1 (6 bases). Trimming removed 1 base from V and 7 bases from J, with 14 bases in between. CDR3 length equals 15 residues. CDR1 and CDR2 from the germline V gene are MGHRA and YSYEKL. CDR3 nucleotide sequence: TGCGCCAGCAGCCAAGTGCAGGGGTCGGGGAATGAGCAGTTCTTC. Its translation: CASSQVQGSGNEQFF.

The rearrangement links TRBV25-1 to TRBJ1-1; the D is unclear. Germline V gives CDR1 MGHDK, CDR2 SYGVNS. The CDR3 spans 13 residues. V lost 3 bases and J lost 0, with 5 bases in between. The CDR3 DNA reads as TGTGCCAGCAGTGAGACACTGAACACTGAAGCTTTCTTT. As protein: CASSETLNTEAFF.

The chain joins TRBV9 to TRBJ2-7; 10 bases agree with TRBD2. The CDR3 totals 18 residues. J lost 0 bases, V lost 0 bases, and 9 bases had no gene match. Germline V gives CDR1 SGDLS, CDR2 YYNGEE. CDR3 in amino acids: CASSVAVSGGTFSYEQYF. For the CDR3, the DNA is TGTGCCAGCAGCGTAGCGGTTAGCGGGGGGACCTTCTCCTACGAGCAGTACTTC.

In DNA, the CDR3 is TGTGCCACCGGGACGGCGGGGGCTTTCTTT. Translation gives CATGTAGAFF. This chain links TRBV10-3 with TRBJ1-1; possibly TRBD1 for D (5 bases). The CDR3 extends over 10 amino acids. The germline V gene encodes CDR1 ENHRY and CDR2 SYGVKD. Trimming left V 10 bases short and J 11 bases short, with 14 bases between.